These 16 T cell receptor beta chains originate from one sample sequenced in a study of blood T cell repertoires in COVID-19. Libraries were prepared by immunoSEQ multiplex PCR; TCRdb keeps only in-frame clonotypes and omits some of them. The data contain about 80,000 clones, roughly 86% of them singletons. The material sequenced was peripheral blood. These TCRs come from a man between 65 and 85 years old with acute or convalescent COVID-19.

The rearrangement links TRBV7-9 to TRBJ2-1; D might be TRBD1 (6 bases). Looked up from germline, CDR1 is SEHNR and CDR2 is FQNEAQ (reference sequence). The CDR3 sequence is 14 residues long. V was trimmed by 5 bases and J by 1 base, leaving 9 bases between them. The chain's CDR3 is CASSQGSSYNEQFF. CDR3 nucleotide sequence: TGTGCCAGCAGCCAGGGGAGTTCCTACAATGAGCAGTTCTTC.

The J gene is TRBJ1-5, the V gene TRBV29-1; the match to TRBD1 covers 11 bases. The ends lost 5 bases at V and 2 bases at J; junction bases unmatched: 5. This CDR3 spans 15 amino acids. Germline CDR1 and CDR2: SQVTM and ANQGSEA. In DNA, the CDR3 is TGCAGCGTTTTGGACAGGGGGCTTGGCAATCAGCCCCAGCATTTT. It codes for CSVLDRGLGNQPQHF.

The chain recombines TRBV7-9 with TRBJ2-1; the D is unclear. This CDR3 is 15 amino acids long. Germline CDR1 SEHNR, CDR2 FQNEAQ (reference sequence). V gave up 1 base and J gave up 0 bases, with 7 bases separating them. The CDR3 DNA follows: TGTGCCAGCAGCTTAGGCGGTAACTCCTACAATGAGCAGTTCTTC. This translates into CASSLGGNSYNEQFF.

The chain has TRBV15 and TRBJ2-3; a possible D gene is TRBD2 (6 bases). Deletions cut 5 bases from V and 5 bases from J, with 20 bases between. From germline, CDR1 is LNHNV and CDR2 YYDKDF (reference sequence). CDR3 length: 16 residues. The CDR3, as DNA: TGTGCCACCAGCCCAGGTCCGGGGGAGCTCCGAGATACGCAGTATTTT. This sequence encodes CATSPGPGELRDTQYF.

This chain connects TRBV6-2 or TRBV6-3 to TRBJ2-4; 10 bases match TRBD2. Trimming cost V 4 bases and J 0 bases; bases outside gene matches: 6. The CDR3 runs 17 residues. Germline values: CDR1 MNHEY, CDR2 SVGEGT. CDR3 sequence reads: CASSSWTSGLAKNIQYF. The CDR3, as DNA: TGTGCCAGCAGTTCTTGGACTAGCGGACTAGCCAAAAACATTCAGTACTTC.

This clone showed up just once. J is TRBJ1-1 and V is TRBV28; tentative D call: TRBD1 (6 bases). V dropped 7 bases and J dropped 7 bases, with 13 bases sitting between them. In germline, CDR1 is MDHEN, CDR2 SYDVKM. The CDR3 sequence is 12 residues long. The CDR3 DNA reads TGTGCCAGCACCACAGGGTTTAGTGAAGCTTTCTTT. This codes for CASTTGFSEAFF.

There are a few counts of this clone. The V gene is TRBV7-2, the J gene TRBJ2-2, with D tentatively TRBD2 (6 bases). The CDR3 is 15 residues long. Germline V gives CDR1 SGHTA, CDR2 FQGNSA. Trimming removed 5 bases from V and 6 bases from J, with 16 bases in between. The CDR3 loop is CASSPGDWYAGELFF. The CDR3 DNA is TGTGCCAGCAGCCCGGGGGACTGGTATGCCGGGGAGCTGTTTTTT.

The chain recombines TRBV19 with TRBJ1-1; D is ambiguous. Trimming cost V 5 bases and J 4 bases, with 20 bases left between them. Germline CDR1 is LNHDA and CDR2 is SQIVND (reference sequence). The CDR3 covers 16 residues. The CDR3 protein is CASSLNFAYGGTEAFF. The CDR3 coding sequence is TGTGCCAGTAGTTTAAACTTTGCGTACGGAGGCACTGAAGCTTTCTTT.

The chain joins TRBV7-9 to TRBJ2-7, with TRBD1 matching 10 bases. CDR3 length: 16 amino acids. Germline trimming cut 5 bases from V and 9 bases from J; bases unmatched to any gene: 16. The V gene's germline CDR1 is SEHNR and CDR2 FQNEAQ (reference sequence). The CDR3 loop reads CASSLWTGTGDTRQYF. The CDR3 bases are TGTGCCAGCAGCCTGTGGACCGGGACAGGGGATACGAGGCAGTACTTC.

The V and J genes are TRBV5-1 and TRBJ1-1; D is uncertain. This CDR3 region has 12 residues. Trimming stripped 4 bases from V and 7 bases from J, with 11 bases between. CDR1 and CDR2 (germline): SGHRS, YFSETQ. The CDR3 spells CASSDLGYEAFF. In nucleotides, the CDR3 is TGCGCCAGCAGCGACTTAGGCTATGAAGCTTTCTTT.

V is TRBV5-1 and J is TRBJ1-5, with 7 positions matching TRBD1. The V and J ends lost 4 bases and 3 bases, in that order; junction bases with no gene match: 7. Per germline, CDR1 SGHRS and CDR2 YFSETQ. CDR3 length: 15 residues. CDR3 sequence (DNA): TGCGCCAGCAGCCTTGGAGGGACAGACAATCAGCCCCAGCATTTT. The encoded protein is CASSLGGTDNQPQHF.

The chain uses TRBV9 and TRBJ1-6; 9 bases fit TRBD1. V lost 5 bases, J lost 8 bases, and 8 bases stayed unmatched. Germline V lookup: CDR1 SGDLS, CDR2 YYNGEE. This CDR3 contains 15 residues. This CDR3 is CASSQGTGIYSPLHF. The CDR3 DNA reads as TGTGCCAGCAGTCAGGGGACAGGGATTTATTCACCCCTCCACTTT.

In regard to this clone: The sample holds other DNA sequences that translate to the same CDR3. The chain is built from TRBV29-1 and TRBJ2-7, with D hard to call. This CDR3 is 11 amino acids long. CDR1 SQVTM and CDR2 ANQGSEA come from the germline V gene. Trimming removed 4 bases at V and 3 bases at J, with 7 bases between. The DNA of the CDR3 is TGCAGCGTTGGGTCAGTCTACGAGCAGTACTTC. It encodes CSVGSVYEQYF.

CDR3: CASSLAGQGNEKLFF. CDR3 coding DNA: TGCGCCAGCAGCTTGGCGGGACAGGGGAATGAAAAACTGTTTTTT. The chain is built from TRBV5-1 and TRBJ1-4; the match to TRBD1 covers 10 bases. The ends lost 0 bases at V and 5 bases at J; junction bases unmatched: 1. Germline-derived CDR1 and CDR2 are SGHRS and YFSETQ. The CDR3 length is 15 residues.

CDR3 protein: CASSVAGGGLAGYEQYF. DNA of the CDR3: TGTGCCAGCAGCGTAGCCGGTGGGGGACTAGCGGGTTACGAGCAGTACTTC. V usage is TRBV9 and J usage is TRBJ2-7, with TRBD2 identical over 12 bases. Germline V gene sequence: CDR1 SGDLS, CDR2 YYNGEE. Germline trimming cut 0 bases from V and 4 bases from J; bases unmatched to any gene: 8. This CDR3 comprises 17 residues.

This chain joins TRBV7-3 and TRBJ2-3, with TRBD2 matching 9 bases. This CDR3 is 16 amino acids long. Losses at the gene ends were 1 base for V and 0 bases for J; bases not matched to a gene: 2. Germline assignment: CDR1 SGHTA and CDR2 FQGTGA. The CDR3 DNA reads TGTGCCAGCAGCTTAAGAGCGGGGGGTAGCACAGATACGCAGTATTTT. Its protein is CASSLRAGGSTDTQYF.